This paragraph reports one T cell receptor (beta chain). Study processing details: Amplification of reference gene primers provided the estimated nucleated cell counts. Method: immunoSEQ multiplex PCR; TCRdb's copy keeps in-frame clones and lacks some. V, J and clone size are those of that table, while D and trimming were read from the DNA. The profile shows nearly 40,000 clones, 80% to 90% of them singletons. The CDR3 runs to 15 residues. The germline V and J ends were trimmed by 4 bases and 1 base, with 13 bases remaining between them. Per the germline V gene, CDR1 is ENHRY and CDR2 is SYGVKD. The entry originates in a study of blood T cell repertoires in COVID-19.

This clonotype was sampled from a woman in her 70s with acute or convalescent COVID-19. The chain employs TRBV10-3 and TRBJ1-1; the D is unclear. Sequenced: peripheral blood. The CDR3 spells CAISGTSMQNTEAFF. CDR3 coding DNA: TGTGCCATCAGTGGGACTAGTATGCAGAACACTGAAGCTTTCTTT.